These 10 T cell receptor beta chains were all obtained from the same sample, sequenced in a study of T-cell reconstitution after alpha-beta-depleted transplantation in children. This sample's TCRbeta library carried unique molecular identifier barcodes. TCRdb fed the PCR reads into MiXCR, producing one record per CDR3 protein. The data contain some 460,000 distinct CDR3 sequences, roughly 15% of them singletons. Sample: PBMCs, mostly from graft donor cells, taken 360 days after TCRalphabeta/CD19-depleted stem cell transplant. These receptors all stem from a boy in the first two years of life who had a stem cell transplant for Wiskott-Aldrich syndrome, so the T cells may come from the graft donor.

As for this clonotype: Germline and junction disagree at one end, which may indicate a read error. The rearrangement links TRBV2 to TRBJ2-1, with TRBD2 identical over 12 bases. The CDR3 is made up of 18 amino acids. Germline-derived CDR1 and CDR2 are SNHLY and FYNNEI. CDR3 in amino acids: CACSFRLAGGPNYNEQFF. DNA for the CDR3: TGTGCCTGCAGTTTTCGGCTAGCGGGGGGGCCAAACTACAATGAGCAGTTCTTC.

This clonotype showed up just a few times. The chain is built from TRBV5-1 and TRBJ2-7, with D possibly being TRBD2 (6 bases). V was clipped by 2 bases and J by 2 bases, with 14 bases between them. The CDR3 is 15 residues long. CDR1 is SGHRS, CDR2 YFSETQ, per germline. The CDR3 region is CASSLGRAGTYEQYF. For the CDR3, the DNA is TGCGCCAGCAGCTTAGGGCGGGCGGGAACCTACGAGCAGTACTTC. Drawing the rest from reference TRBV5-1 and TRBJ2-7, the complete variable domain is KAGVTQTPRYLIKTRGQQVTLSCSPISGHRSVSWYQQTPGQGLQFLFEYFSETQRNKGNFPGRFSGRQFSNSRSEMNVSTLELGDSALYLCASSLGRAGTYEQYFGPGTRLTVT.

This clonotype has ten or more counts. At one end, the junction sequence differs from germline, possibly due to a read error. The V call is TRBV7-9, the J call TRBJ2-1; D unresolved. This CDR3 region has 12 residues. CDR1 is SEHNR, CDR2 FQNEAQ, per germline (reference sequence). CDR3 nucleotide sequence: TGTGCCAGCAGCTTAGTTAATATCGAGCCAGACTTC. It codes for CASSLVNIEPDF. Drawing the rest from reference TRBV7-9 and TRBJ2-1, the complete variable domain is DTGVSQNPRHKITKRGQNVTFRCDPISEHNRLYWYRQTLGQGPEFLTYFQNEAQLEKSRLLSDRFSAERPKGSFSTLEIQRTEQGDSAMYLCASSLVNIEPDFGPGTRLTVL.

CDR3 amino acids: CSGTGGNEQFF. The CDR3 DNA is TGCAGCGGGACAGGGGGCAATGAGCAGTTCTTC. V and J are TRBV29-1 and TRBJ2-1; 10 nucleotides agree with TRBD1. CDR3 length: 11 residues. The germline V gene encodes CDR1 SQVTM and CDR2 ANQGSEA. Trimming removed 7 bases from V and 6 bases from J; junction bases left unmatched: 0.

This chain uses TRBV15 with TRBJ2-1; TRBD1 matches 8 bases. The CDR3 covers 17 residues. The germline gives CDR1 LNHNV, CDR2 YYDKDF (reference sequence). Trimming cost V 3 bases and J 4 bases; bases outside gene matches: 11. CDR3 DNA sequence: TGTGCCACCAGCAGCCCCGGACAGGGACCCTCATACAATGAGCAGTTCTTC. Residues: CATSSPGQGPSYNEQFF. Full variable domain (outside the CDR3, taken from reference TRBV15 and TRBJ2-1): DAMVIQNPRYQVTQFGKPVTLSCSQTLNHNVMYWYQQKSSQAPKLLFHYYDKDFNNEADTPDNFQSRRPNTSFCFLDIRSPGLGDTAMYLCATSSPGQGPSYNEQFFGPGTRLTVL.

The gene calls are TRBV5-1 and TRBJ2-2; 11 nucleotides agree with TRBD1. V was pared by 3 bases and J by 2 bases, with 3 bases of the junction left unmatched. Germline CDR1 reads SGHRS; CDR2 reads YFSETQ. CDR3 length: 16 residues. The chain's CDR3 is CASSWRTGGNTGELFF. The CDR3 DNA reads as TGCGCCAGCAGCTGGAGGACAGGGGGCAACACCGGGGAGCTGTTTTTT. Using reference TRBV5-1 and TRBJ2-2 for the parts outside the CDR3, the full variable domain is KAGVTQTPRYLIKTRGQQVTLSCSPISGHRSVSWYQQTPGQGLQFLFEYFSETQRNKGNFPGRFSGRQFSNSRSEMNVSTLELGDSALYLCASSWRTGGNTGELFFGEGSRLTVL.

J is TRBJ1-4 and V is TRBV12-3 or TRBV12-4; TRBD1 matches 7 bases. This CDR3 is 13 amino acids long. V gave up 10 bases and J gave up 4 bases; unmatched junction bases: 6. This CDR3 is CATQGVGNEKLFF. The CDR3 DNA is TGTGCCACCCAGGGGGTCGGTAATGAAAAACTGTTTTTT.

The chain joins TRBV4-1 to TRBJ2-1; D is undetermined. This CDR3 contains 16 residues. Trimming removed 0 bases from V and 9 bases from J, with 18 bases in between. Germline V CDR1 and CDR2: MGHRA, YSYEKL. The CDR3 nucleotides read TGCGCCAGCAGCCAAGATCCGGATCTCCCGCGCCGTGAGCAGTTCTTC. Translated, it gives CASSQDPDLPRREQFF.

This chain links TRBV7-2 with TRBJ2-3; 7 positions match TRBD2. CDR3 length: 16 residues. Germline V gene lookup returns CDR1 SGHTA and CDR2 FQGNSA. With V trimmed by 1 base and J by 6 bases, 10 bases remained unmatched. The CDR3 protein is CASSLGSGGSWDTQYF. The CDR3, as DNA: TGTGCCAGCAGCTTAGGGTCTGGCGGGAGCTGGGATACGCAGTATTTT.

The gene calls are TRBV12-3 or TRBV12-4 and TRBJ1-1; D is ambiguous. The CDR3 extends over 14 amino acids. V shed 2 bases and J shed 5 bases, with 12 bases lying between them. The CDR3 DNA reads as TGTGCCAGCAGTTTATTTCTAGGGAGGACTGAAGCTTTCTTT. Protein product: CASSLFLGRTEAFF.